The 15 T cell receptor beta chains below were found in one sample sequenced in a study of T cell responses to AZD1222 COVID-19 vaccine. The repertoire was sequenced with immunoSEQ multiplex PCR; TCRdb's copy has only in-frame clones and lacks some. The sample has about 150,000 clones; 88% are singletons. The sample was peripheral blood, taken on day 0 of AZD1222 vaccination. These TCRs come from an adult in good health.

The genes are TRBV24-1 and TRBJ1-4; 10 bases are a match to TRBD1. The CDR3 loop spans 16 amino acids. Per germline, CDR1 KGHDR and CDR2 SFDVKD. J was trimmed by 5 bases and V by 4 bases; bases with no gene match: 6. CDR3 region: CATSEWTGGFNEKLFF. The CDR3 DNA follows: TGTGCCACCAGTGAGTGGACAGGGGGTTTCAATGAAAAACTGTTTTTT.

The J gene is TRBJ1-5, the V gene TRBV7-2; 7 bases are a match to TRBD1. Germline V gene lookup returns CDR1 SGHTA and CDR2 FQGNSA. J was trimmed by 7 bases and V by 2 bases; bases with no gene match: 5. CDR3 length: 14 amino acids. CDR3 region: CASSLSGTAQPQHF. CDR3 in DNA: TGTGCCAGCAGCTTATCCGGGACAGCCCAGCCCCAGCATTTT. The variable domain in full, with the rest retrieved from reference TRBV7-2 and TRBJ1-5, is GAGVSQSPSNKVTEKGKDVELRCDPISGHTALYWYRQSLGQGLEFLIYFQGNSAPDKSGLPSDRFSAERTGGSVSTLTIQRTQQEDSAVYLCASSLSGTAQPQHFGDGTRLSIL.

This chain uses TRBV6-5 with TRBJ1-3; perhaps TRBD1 as D (5 bases). V lost 4 bases and J 3 bases, leaving 10 bases between the germline ends. CDR3 length equals 14 residues. Germline values: CDR1 MNHEY, CDR2 SVGAGI. Here the CDR3 reads CASSSNGGGNTIYF. The CDR3 DNA reads as TGTGCCAGCAGTTCAAACGGGGGTGGAAACACCATATATTTT.

V is TRBV10-3 and J is TRBJ2-2; D ambiguous. V lost 6 bases and J lost 6, with 8 bases in between. This CDR3 region has 12 residues. Germline values: CDR1 ENHRY, CDR2 SYGVKD. CDR3 amino acids: CAIRVAAGELFF. The CDR3 region has the DNA TGTGCCATCAGAGTGGCAGCCGGGGAGCTGTTTTTT.

This chain links TRBV7-6 with TRBJ1-2; 10 nucleotides agree with TRBD1. J lost 2 bases, V lost 1 base, and 1 base had no gene match. CDR1 is SGHVS and CDR2 is FNYEAQ in the germline V gene. The CDR3 is 15 amino acids. The CDR3: CASSLGQGANYGYTF. CDR3 nucleotide sequence: TGTGCCAGCAGCTTAGGACAGGGGGCCAACTATGGCTACACCTTC.

This clone was counted between two and nine times. The chain joins TRBV5-6 to TRBJ1-2, with D maybe TRBD1 (5 bases). Germline V CDR1 and CDR2: SGHDT, YYEEEE. Deletions cut 0 bases from V and 8 bases from J, with 11 bases between. There are 13 residues in the CDR3. The CDR3 loop is CASSLGRVYGYTF. CDR3 nucleotides: TGTGCCAGCAGCTTGGGCAGGGTTTACGGCTACACCTTC.

On this clone itself: Compared with germline, one end of the junction differs, possibly owing to a read error. This chain connects TRBV28 to TRBJ1-1; possibly TRBD1 for D (5 bases). Germline assignment: CDR1 MDHEN and CDR2 SYDVKM. The CDR3 runs to 13 residues. The CDR3 bases are TGTGCCAGCAGTTCAGGGATGAACGCTGAAGCTTTCTTT. It codes for CASSSGMNAEAFF.

The rearrangement joins TRBV6-6 to TRBJ1-1; D uncertain. The V gene's germline CDR1 is MNHNY and CDR2 SVGAGI (reference sequence). Trimming cost V 6 bases and J 3 bases, with 11 bases left between them. This CDR3 is built from 13 residues. CDR3 region: CASSNKGYTEAFF. DNA for the CDR3: TGTGCCAGCAGCAACAAGGGTTACACTGAAGCTTTCTTT.

The chain is built from TRBV4-3 and TRBJ2-6; no definite D call. Trimming removed 6 bases at V and 4 bases at J, with 13 bases between. Per germline, CDR1 LGHNA and CDR2 YSLEER. This CDR3 is 15 amino acids long. The CDR3 loop is CASSPGHQGANVLTF. As DNA, the CDR3 is TGCGCCAGCAGTCCGGGTCACCAAGGGGCCAACGTCCTGACTTTC.

Note on this clone: Within the sample, other DNA sequences also encode this same CDR3. This chain links TRBV4-2 with TRBJ1-5; D possibly corresponds to TRBD1 (5 bases). From germline, CDR1 is LGHNA and CDR2 YNFKEQ. The CDR3 loop spans 15 amino acids. V shed 0 bases and J shed 4 bases, with 10 bases lying between them. The CDR3: CASSQDSGGNQPQHF. CDR3 DNA: TGTGCCAGCAGCCAAGATTCCGGGGGAAATCAGCCCCAGCATTTT.

This chain connects TRBV7-2 to TRBJ1-2; D is possibly TRBD1 (5 bases). V lost 4 bases and J lost 4, with 16 bases in between. Germline loops: CDR1 SGHTA, CDR2 FQGNSA. The CDR3 loop spans 15 amino acids. CDR3 loop: CASSSHWDGVYGYTF. DNA of the CDR3: TGTGCCAGCAGCTCCCATTGGGACGGAGTCTATGGCTACACCTTC.

V and J are TRBV7-2 and TRBJ1-1; no firm D call. Germline CDR1 SGHTA, CDR2 FQGNSA. Between the trimmed V and J ends, which lost 6 bases and 9 bases, there was a span of 14 bases. The CDR3 sequence is 12 residues long. The CDR3: CASRSAGSKAFF. CDR3 nucleotide sequence: TGTGCCAGCAGATCCGCGGGGAGCAAAGCTTTCTTT.

The rearrangement uses TRBV3-1 (or the pseudogene TRBV3-2) and TRBJ1-2; D gene ambiguous. CDR1 LGHDT and CDR2 YNNKEL come from the germline V gene (reference sequence). Between the trimmed V and J ends, which lost 1 base and 3 bases, there was a span of 12 bases. The CDR3 is 15 amino acids. The CDR3 DNA follows: TGTGCCAGCAGCCAAGCTCCCAGGAGCGACTATGGCTACACCTTC. Protein sequence: CASSQAPRSDYGYTF.

V gene TRBV19 combines with J gene TRBJ2-3, with 8 bases aligning to TRBD1. V was clipped by 6 bases and J by 2 bases; unmatched bases: 7. Germline V gene data show CDR1 as LNHDA and CDR2 as SQIVND (reference sequence). The CDR3 contains 15 residues. Here the CDR3 DNA reads TGTGCCAGTAGCACTGGACAGGGAAACACAGATACGCAGTATTTT. Translated: CASSTGQGNTDTQYF. Complete variable domain (other parts from reference TRBV19 and TRBJ2-3): DGGITQSPKYLFRKEGQNVTLSCEQNLNHDAMYWYRQDPGQGLRLIYYSQIVNDFQKGDIAEGYSVSREKKESFPLTVTSAQKNPTAFYLCASSTGQGNTDTQYFGPGTRLTVL.

The gene calls are TRBV6-2 or TRBV6-3 and TRBJ2-3, with TRBD2 matching over 9 bases. The CDR3 is made up of 15 amino acids. Trimming took 2 bases from V and 4 from J; bases not matched to a gene: 4. Germline V gene data show CDR1 as MNHEY and CDR2 as SVGEGT. CDR3 sequence: CASSYERGAADTQYF. The CDR3 DNA reads as TGTGCCAGCAGTTACGAGCGGGGGGCCGCAGATACGCAGTATTTT.